The present entry profiles one T cell receptor (beta chain) with its context. Its antigen is currently not known. The record has no base qualities; no much larger clone is one base away. The sample is drawn from a study of blood T cell repertoires in COVID-19 (dated by TCRdb to about 2020). About the study as a whole: Samples from collaborators originated in the United States, Italy and Spain and spanned both the acute and convalescent phases of COVID-19. The prospective study material was composed of cDNA or gDNA derived from T cells, B-cell-depleted T cells, or PBMCs. Subjects who had been exposed to COVID-19, were actively infected with it, or had recovered from it provided the deeply sampled blood TCRbeta repertoires that made up the dataset. The repertoires were made available in a free public database intended to serve as a resource for research on the immune response to SARS-CoV-2. Samples were obtained from the ongoing ImmuneRACE study (first 160 participants) and from some 1,200 subjects provided by 6 global collaborators. Nearly every sample came with metadata listing a de-identified subject ID, COVID-19 status, age in years and sex. Where available, HLA class I and class II types were taken from metadata supplied by the sample provider and were not determined by assay-based typing. What the study reported, not specific to this receptor: The amount of clinical and demographic metadata varied by source and participant and was provided uncurated.

V trim: 6 bases; J trim: 7 bases; unmatched bases: 7. CDR1 and CDR2, per the germline V gene (reference sequence), are LNHDA and SQIVND. Taken from cysteine to phenylalanine, the CDR3 has 15 residues. The kept DNA is CDR3 alone, 45 bases in frame from the first base. Each collaborating institution followed its own protocols to collect whole blood in K2EDTA tubes. For TCRbeta analysis, collaborators shipped samples as frozen whole blood, isolated PBMCs, or DNA extracted from either of those sample types. TCRbeta CDR3 regions were amplified from genomic DNA using the immunoSEQ Assay, a bias-controlled multiplex PCR. The paper's data handling went like this. Within the assay, amplification of reference gene primers was used to estimate how many nucleated cells each sample contained. Sequence reads were collapsed and filtered to measure the absolute abundance of every unique TCRbeta CDR3 rearrangement. Productive Simpson clonality was computed per sample as the square root of Simpson's diversity index over productive rearrangements. TCRdb took over this immuneACCESS table, retaining in-frame rearrangements with V and J assigned. Such tables are incomplete; in checked studies, under half of the missing clones stem from an unresolved V gene, and the remainder is unexplained. V, J and clone size are those of that table, while D and trimming were read from the DNA. In all, the sample holds over 150,000 clones, and roughly 83% of those were seen once. Clones ranked in the top ten supply 8% to 9.5% of the sample.

Recombination connected TRBV19 to TRBJ1-6; 9 bases in between match TRBD1. The sequencing input was peripheral blood. The TCR was taken from a woman of 80 years or more with active or convalescent COVID-19. The sequenced DNA is TGTGCCAGTAGACACGGACAGGGGCAGAATTCACCCCTCCACTTT. Its translation is CASRHGQGQNSPLHF. Reference TRBV19 and TRBJ1-6 proteins supply the regions before and after the CDR3; the full variable domain is: DGGITQSPKYLFRKEGQNVTLSCEQNLNHDAMYWYRQDPGQGLRLIYYSQIVNDFQKGDIAEGYSVSREKKESFPLTVTSAQKNPTAFYLCASRHGQGQNSPLHFGNGTRLTVT.